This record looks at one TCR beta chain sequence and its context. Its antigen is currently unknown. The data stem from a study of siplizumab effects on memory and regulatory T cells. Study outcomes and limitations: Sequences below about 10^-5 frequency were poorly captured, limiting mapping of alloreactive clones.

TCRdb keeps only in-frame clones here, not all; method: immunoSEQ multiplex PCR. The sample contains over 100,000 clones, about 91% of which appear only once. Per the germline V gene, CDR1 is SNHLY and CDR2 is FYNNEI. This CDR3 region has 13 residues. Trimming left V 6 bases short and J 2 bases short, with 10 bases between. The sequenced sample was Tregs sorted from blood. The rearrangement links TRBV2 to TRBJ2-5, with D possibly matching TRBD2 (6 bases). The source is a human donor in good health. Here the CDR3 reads CASSLEGQETQYF. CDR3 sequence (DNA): TGTGCCAGCAGCCTGGAGGGACAAGAGACCCAGTACTTC.